These T cell receptor beta chains were read from a single sample in a study of long-term antiretroviral therapy in people with HIV. Data came from immunoSEQ multiplex PCR; TCRdb stores just in-frame clones and leaves some out. This table holds some 28,000 clones, over 75% found once. The sequenced sample was unsorted PBMCs, obtained just over 5 years after starting antiretroviral therapy. Source of these receptors: a woman aged 40 to 55 with HIV. Both conserved end residues are part of each CDR3. Fields, in order: clone size, V gene, D gene, J gene, CDR3 DNA, CDR3 protein. A D gene is named only where the DNA matches it firmly. Only some rows state a clone size, as once, few, many or a class for expanded clones.

>once|TRBV7-9|TRBD2|TRBJ2-1
TGTGCCAGCAGCTTAGCGCGGAGCGGGGGGGCCCAGGATGAGCAGTTCTTC
CASSLARSGGAQDEQFF
>-|TRBV27|-|TRBJ2-1
TGTGCCAGCAGTTTAAGTAGCCGTAATGAGCAGTTCTTC
CASSLSSRNEQFF
>-|TRBV5-5|-|TRBJ1-1
TGTGCCAGCAGCCAACCCATCACCGACAGTCATGAAGCTTTCTTT
CASSQPITDSHEAFF
>-|TRBV6-5|-|TRBJ2-3
TGTGCCAGCAATGGACGGGACTCAAGGCGGTATTTT
CASNGRDSRRYF
>few|TRBV6-5|-|TRBJ1-2
TGTGCCAGCAGTTACTTCGAGGGGGATGGCTACACCTTC
CASSYFEGDGYTF
>-|TRBV10-1|-|TRBJ2-1
TGCGCCAGCAGTGAGTCGATAGTATACAATGAGCAGTTCTTC
CASSESIVYNEQFF
>-|TRBV11-3|TRBD2|TRBJ2-1
TGTGCCAGCAGCTCGATCGGCGCGGGAGGTGGCGATGAGCAGTTCTTC
CASSSIGAGGGDEQFF
>-|TRBV10-2|-|TRBJ1-1
TGCGCCAGCAGTGAGTTGAGGTTTGAAGCTTTCTTT
CASSELRFEAFF
>-|TRBV4-2|TRBD2|TRBJ2-1
TGTGCCAGCAGCCAAGATCTGGCGGGAGCCCCCTACAATGAGCAGTTCTTC
CASSQDLAGAPYNEQFF
>-|TRBV9|-|TRBJ1-2
TGTGCCAGCAGCGTAGCCTCCGGGGCCATCGATGGCTACACCTTC
CASSVASGAIDGYTF
>-|TRBV27|TRBD1|TRBJ2-7
TGTGCCAGCAGTTCACATTCCGGGACAGGGGGCTTGTACGAGCAGTACTTC
CASSSHSGTGGLYEQYF
>-|TRBV5-4|-|TRBJ2-3
TGTGCCAGCAGCCCAGGGGCCCTCACAGATACGCAGTATTTT
CASSPGALTDTQYF
>once|TRBV6-1|-|TRBJ1-3
TGTGCCAGCCTACAGACAGGATCTGGAAACACCATATATTTT
CASLQTGSGNTIYF
>-|TRBV4-1|-|TRBJ2-7
TGCGCCAGCAGCCGGGCGGGCTCCCCATCCGCCGGAGAGCAGTACTTC
CASSRAGSPSAGEQYF
>-|TRBV19|-|TRBJ2-7
TGTGCCAGTAGTATCCCTGTCGAGGGATCCATCTACGAGCAGTACTTC
CASSIPVEGSIYEQYF
>-|TRBV2|-|TRBJ1-3
TGTGCCAGTAGAAGACAGAGCTCTGGAAACACCATATATTTT
CASRRQSSGNTIYF
>-|TRBV7-6|TRBD2|TRBJ2-1
TGTGCCAGCAGCTCCGGGACTAGGGGCCCGGGGAAGTTCTTC
CASSSGTRGPGKFF
>once|TRBV6-1|TRBD2|TRBJ2-3
TGTGCCAGCACCCCCAGACTAGCGAGCACAGATACGCAGTATTTT
CASTPRLASTDTQYF
>-|TRBV7-8|-|TRBJ2-7
TGTGCCAGCAGCAACTCGGGGCCGGAGAACGAGCAGTACTTC
CASSNSGPENEQYF
>-|TRBV6-5|-|TRBJ2-1
TGTGCCAGCAGCCCGCGGCTAGCCGACAATGAGCAGTTCTTC
CASSPRLADNEQFF
>-|TRBV5-8|TRBD2|TRBJ2-7
TGTGCCAGCAGCCGCCGGGGGGTAAACGAGCAGTACTTC
CASSRRGVNEQYF
>-|TRBV29-1|TRBD2|TRBJ2-1
TGCAGCGTCGTGCCGGGACTAACCTACAATGAGCAGTTCTTC
CSVVPGLTYNEQFF
>once|TRBV13|-|TRBJ2-2
TGTGCCAGCAGCGCCCGGGACCTAGGAGGGGAGCTGTTTTTT
CASSARDLGGELFF
>-|TRBV6-1|-|TRBJ1-1
TGTGCCAGCAGTGGCCAAGGAGGGTACTACACTGAAGCTTTCTTT
CASSGQGGYYTEAFF
>-|TRBV18|-|TRBJ1-5
TGTGCCAGCTCACCAGCTCCACCCCCGGGCAATCAGCCCCAGCATTTT
CASSPAPPPGNQPQHF
>-|TRBV7-9|TRBD2|TRBJ2-1
TGTGCCAGCAGCGGGCGGGAGGGCCGATACCCTGAGCAGTTCTTC
CASSGREGRYPEQFF
>-|TRBV14|-|TRBJ1-2
TGTGCCAGCAGCCCATTTGGCGCGGGAGGCTACACCTTC
CASSPFGAGGYTF
>-|TRBV27|-|TRBJ2-5
TGTGCCAGCAGTTTATTCGGAGTTCAAGAGACCCAGTACTTC
CASSLFGVQETQYF
>-|TRBV6-4|TRBD2|TRBJ2-1
TGTGCCAGCAGTGACTCGAGTAGCGGGAGCTTCTACAATGAGCAGTTCTTC
CASSDSSSGSFYNEQFF
>-|TRBV5-1|-|TRBJ1-6
TGCGCCAGCAGCGAACAGGGATCTTCACCCCTCCACTTT
CASSEQGSSPLHF
>-|TRBV6-5|TRBD1|TRBJ2-4
TGTGCCAGCAGTGGACAGGGCTGGGACATTCAGTACTTC
CASSGQGWDIQYF
>few|TRBV6-1|-|TRBJ1-1
TGTGCCAGCAGTCTCCAGGGAATTGAAGCTTTCTTT
CASSLQGIEAFF
>-|TRBV6-1|-|TRBJ2-3
TGTGCCAGCAGGCGCGGGATCAGCACAGATACGCAGTATTTT
CASRRGISTDTQYF
>-|TRBV10-1|-|TRBJ2-1
TGCGCCAGCAGTGGGTTGCCTTTCTCCGGGCTCTACAATGAGCAGTTCTTC
CASSGLPFSGLYNEQFF
>-|TRBV29-1|-|TRBJ2-5
TGCAGCTCTTCGACAGGCGGAGTACAAGAGACCCAGTACTTC
CSSSTGGVQETQYF
>-|TRBV9|-|TRBJ1-2
TGTGCCAGCAGCGTAGACCTTGGGGTTACCGGCTACACCTTC
CASSVDLGVTGYTF
>-|TRBV14|TRBD2|TRBJ2-6
TGTGCCAGCAGCCAAGAGGGCGGGGGGTCCTCTGGGGCCAACGTCCTGACTTTC
CASSQEGGGSSGANVLTF
>-|TRBV5-8|-|TRBJ1-5
TGTGCCAGCAGCCCACCCCGGGGGAAGGGGATAGTCAATCAGCCCCAGCATTTT
CASSPPRGKGIVNQPQHF
>-|TRBV27|TRBD1|TRBJ1-1
TGTGCCACACGACGTCTGCGGACAGGGGGCTACACTGAAGCTTTCTTT
CATRRLRTGGYTEAFF
>-|TRBV5-4|-|TRBJ2-5
TGTGCCAGCAGCCAGCCTGACCATTTGGGAGAGACCCAGTACTTC
CASSQPDHLGETQYF
>once|TRBV27|TRBD1|TRBJ2-7
TGTGCCAGCAGTTGGGGGTTACAGGGGTACCACGAGCAGTACTTC
CASSWGLQGYHEQYF
>-|TRBV5-5|-|TRBJ1-2
TGTGCCAGCAGCTTCCGCGCTCGTCAGGACTATGGCTACACCTTC
CASSFRARQDYGYTF
>medium-sized|TRBV4-1|TRBD2|TRBJ2-7
TGCGCCAGCAGTCATTCAGGCTCGGGGGGGACTCCCTACGAGCAGTACTTC
CASSHSGSGGTPYEQYF
>-|TRBV6-8|TRBD2|TRBJ2-7
TGTGCCAGCAGCCGCCGTGGTAGCGGGATTCCTATCGGGGTTCGCGAGCAGTACTTC
CASSRRGSGIPIGVREQYF
>-|TRBV11-2|-|TRBJ2-7
TGTGCCAGCAGCAGCGGGACAGTTCGTCCCCACGAGCAGTACTTC
CASSSGTVRPHEQYF
>-|TRBV2|TRBD2|TRBJ2-7
TGTGCCAGCAGGGTATCTAGCGGGAGCTCCTACGAGCAGTACTTC
CASRVSSGSSYEQYF
>-|TRBV9|-|TRBJ2-4
TGTGCCAGCAGCGTACAGAGGGGCGAATTATACTTC
CASSVQRGELYF
>-|TRBV30|-|TRBJ2-7
TGTGCCTGGAGCCCGGGAGTCTACGAGCAGTACTTC
CAWSPGVYEQYF
>-|TRBV6-1|-|TRBJ1-1
TGTGCCAGCAGCCCGGTAGTGGGAGGGAACACTGAAGCTTTCTTT
CASSPVVGGNTEAFF
>-|TRBV5-6|-|TRBJ1-1
TGTGCCAGCAGCCGTGCCGGGGGGGCACGCGGGAACACTGAAGCTTTCTTT
CASSRAGGARGNTEAFF
>-|TRBV11-3|-|TRBJ1-1
TGTGCCAGCAGCAGTAAGGCCCGAACTGAAGCTTTCTTT
CASSSKARTEAFF
>-|TRBV6-5|TRBD1|TRBJ1-2
TGTGCCAGCAGTTATCGATCCTCCCGTCAGGGGGGTGGCTACACCTTC
CASSYRSSRQGGGYTF
>-|TRBV2|TRBD2|TRBJ2-1
TGTGCCAGCAGTGAAAGACTAGCGGGGTACAATGAGCAGTTCTTC
CASSERLAGYNEQFF